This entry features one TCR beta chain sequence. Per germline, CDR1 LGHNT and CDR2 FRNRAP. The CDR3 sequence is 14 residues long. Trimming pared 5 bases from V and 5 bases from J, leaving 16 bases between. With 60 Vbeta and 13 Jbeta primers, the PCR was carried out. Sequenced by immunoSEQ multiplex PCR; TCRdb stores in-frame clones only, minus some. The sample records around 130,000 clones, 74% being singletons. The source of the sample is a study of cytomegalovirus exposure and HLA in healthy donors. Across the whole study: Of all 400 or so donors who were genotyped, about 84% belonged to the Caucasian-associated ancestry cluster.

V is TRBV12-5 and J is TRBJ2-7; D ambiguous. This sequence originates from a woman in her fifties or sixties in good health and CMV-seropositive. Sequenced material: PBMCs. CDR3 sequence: CASGPPTLSHEQYF. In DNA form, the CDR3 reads TGTGCTAGTGGTCCGCCTACTTTGAGTCACGAGCAGTACTTC.